This T cell receptor (beta chain) was profiled in a study of beta chain features in type 1 diabetes listed by TCRdb under 2018. At the level of the whole study: No differences in mean age, gender distribution, total cell number or subset yield were found between patients and healthy donors. A total of 85 million to 140 million sorted cells were examined across all samples, and a strong correlation was observed between cell number per subset and RNA yield. The study compared TCRB repertoires of sorted circulating CD4+ T cell subsets between recently diagnosed type 1 diabetes patients and matched healthy donors. Naive and central memory subsets were obtained from all 30 or so donors, but regulatory and stem cell-like memory subsets were isolated from only 8 patients and roughly 8 healthy donors.

A single peripheral blood draw of around 0.11 L on average was collected from each donor into heparinised tubes. A BD FACSAria II was used to sort naive, central memory, regulatory and stem cell-like memory CD4+ T cells with a panel that included CD45RO, CCR7, CD25, CD127, CD95 and CD27. All sorted populations exceeded 95% purity. PBMCs were separated immediately by Lymphoprep density gradient centrifugation and were stained directly, without being cultured. Samples were stained and sorted in pairs, with one healthy donor and one patient per experiment, so that batch effects were minimized. Compared with germline, V lacks 4 bases and J lacks 4 bases; bases without a gene match: 6. The CDR3 goes from the cysteine to the phenylalanine over 16 residues. Only CDR3 DNA remains: 48 bases, in frame from the first base. The CDR1 and CDR2 encoded by the germline V gene are LGHNA and YNFKEQ. The High Capacity cDNA Reverse Transcription Kit was used to reverse transcribe all of the isolated RNA, meaning that expressed TCRB transcripts were what got sequenced. Deep immunoSEQ sequencing was performed on naive, central memory and regulatory T cell samples, with an average of about 3.57 million total reads per sample. Sorted cells were lysed in RLT buffer, and RNA was extracted using DNase-treated RNeasy Micro or Mini kits according to cell number. To prevent cross-contamination, every cell subset was processed on its own, while patient and healthy donor samples were processed together. The immunoSEQ multiplex PCR was used to amplify TCRB sequences from cDNA, generating 87-bp fragments that spanned the CDR3 region. Sequencing of the amplicons was performed on the Illumina HiSeq platform. Per the authors' processing: Synthetic template baselines were used to correct PCR bias computationally, reads within Hamming distance 2 were collapsed, and singletons that could not be merged were discarded. By aligning reads against IMGT, V, D and J genes, CDR3 length, and insertions or deletions at six rearrangement sites were assigned. Within each subset, clonotype counts were normalized to sorted cell number, and only after that were true diversity and Gini coefficients computed with the tcR R package. The overlap coefficient, calculated on TCRB nucleotide sequences, was used to measure repertoire sharing. As a proxy for the pre-selection repertoire, out-of-frame TCRB sequences from naive cells were analyzed. TCRdb carries this immuneACCESS record with in-frame sequences only. Its versions omit some clonotypes, under half of them owing to an unresolved V gene in the studies checked, with the rest unexplained. V, J and clone size derive from that table, while D and trimming were established from the DNA sequence. In this sample the table shows under 950,000 clones, about a sixth of which occur a single time. 0.023% of the sample comes from the top ten.

Note on this clone: Its antigen target is currently unknown. No qualities accompany the bases; no much larger clone lies one base away.

Study-wide findings and limitations: PCR may preferentially amplify shorter templates, but because patient and control samples were amplified and corrected together, any resulting skew would affect both groups equally. Type 1 diabetes patients showed a moderate but significant shortening of TCRB CDR3 length in all four CD4+ subsets. Fewer insertions and more nucleotide deletions at VDJ recombination sites were observed in patients with type 1 diabetes, implying thymic rearrangement abnormalities. HLA sub-analyses involved small numbers of individuals, so any influence of HLA type on TCRB rearrangement remained unresolved. Because cDNA was sequenced instead of genomic DNA, highly expressing activated cells could be over-represented, though the groups showed no difference in activation or CD3 levels. The naive, central memory and regulatory TCRB repertoires appeared to resemble one another more closely among patients than among healthy donors.

The V and J genes are TRBV4-2 and TRBJ2-3, with 12 bases matching TRBD2. What was sequenced was naive CD4+ T cells from blood. The cell subset or site tag for this specimen amounts to: true naive CD4+ T cells. The TCR originated in a woman younger than 35 in good health. The CDR3 reads CASSRGGLAGPDTQYF. Read as DNA, the sequence is TGTGCCAGCAGCCGCGGGGGACTAGCGGGTCCAGATACGCAGTATTTT.